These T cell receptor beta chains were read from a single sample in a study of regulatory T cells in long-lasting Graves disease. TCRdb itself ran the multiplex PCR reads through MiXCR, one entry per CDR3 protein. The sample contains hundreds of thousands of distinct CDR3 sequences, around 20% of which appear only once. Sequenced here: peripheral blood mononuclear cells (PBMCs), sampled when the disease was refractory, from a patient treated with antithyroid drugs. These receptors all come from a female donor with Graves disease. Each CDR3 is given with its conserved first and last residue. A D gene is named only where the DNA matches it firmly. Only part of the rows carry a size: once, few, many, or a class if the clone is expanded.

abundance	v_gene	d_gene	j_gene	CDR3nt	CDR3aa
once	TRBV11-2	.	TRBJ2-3	TGTGCCAGCAGCCTCTTGCAGGGCCGCGGGTCCACAGATACGCAGTATTTT	CASSLLQGRGSTDTQYF
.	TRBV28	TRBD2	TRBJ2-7	TGTGCCAGCAGTAGGACTAGCGAGAGCTCCTACGAGCAGTACTTC	CASSRTSESSYEQYF
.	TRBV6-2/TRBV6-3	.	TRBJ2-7	TGTGCCAGCAGTTACATGGGGCTCAACGAGCAGTACTTC	CASSYMGLNEQYF
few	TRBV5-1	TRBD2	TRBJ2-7	TGCGCCAGCAGCCCCTACGGAACGACTAGCGGTAAACATCCCTACGAGCAGTACTTC	CASSPYGTTSGKHPYEQYF
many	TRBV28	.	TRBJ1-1	TGTGCCAGCAGTTTTGCTCTCGCTGAAGCTTTCTTT	CASSFALAEAFF
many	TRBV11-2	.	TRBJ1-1	TGTGCCAGCAGCCAATATTACGAGACTGAAGCTTTCTTT	CASSQYYETEAFF
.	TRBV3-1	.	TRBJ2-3	TGTGCCAGCAGCCAAGATACGAGCACAGATACGCAGTATTTT	CASSQDTSTDTQYF
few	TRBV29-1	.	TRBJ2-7	TGCAGCGTTGAAGATCTGGGTTACGAGCAGTACTTC	CSVEDLGYEQYF
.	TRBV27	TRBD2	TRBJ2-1	TGTGCCAGCAGTCCCTCAACTAGCGGGAGGGGGAATGAGCAGTTCTTC	CASSPSTSGRGNEQFF
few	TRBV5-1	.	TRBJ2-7	TGCGCCAGCAGCCCCAGCGGTTCTTGGGAGCAGTACTTC	CASSPSGSWEQYF
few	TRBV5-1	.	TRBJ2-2	TGCGCCAGCAGCCAAGGTCCGAACACCCGGGAGCTGTTTTTT	CASSQGPNTRELFF
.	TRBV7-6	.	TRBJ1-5	TGTGCCAGCAGCTTAGCATCCGGTTCCTGGAATCAGCCCCAGCATTTT	CASSLASGSWNQPQHF
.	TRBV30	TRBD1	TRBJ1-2	TGTGCCTGGAGCTTCGGGACAGGTGATGGCTACACCTTC	CAWSFGTGDGYTF
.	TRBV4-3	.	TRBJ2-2	TGCGCCAGCAGAAACGTACGGGGACTCGGGGAGCTGTTTTTT	CASRNVRGLGELFF
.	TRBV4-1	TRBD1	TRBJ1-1	TGCGCCAGCAGCCAAGGTGACAGGGGCCGTAACGCTGACGCTTTCTTT	CASSQGDRGRNADAFF
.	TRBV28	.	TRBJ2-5	TGTGCCAGCAACCCACAGGGTCCCTTGGGGGAGACCCAGTACTTC	CASNPQGPLGETQYF
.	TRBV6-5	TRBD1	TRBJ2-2	TGTGCCAGCAGTTTCAGGACAGGTTGGGACACCGGGGAGCTGTTTTTT	CASSFRTGWDTGELFF